The rows below give T cell receptor beta chains drawn from one sample of a study of T cell changes during pregnancy in multiple sclerosis. Sequencing used immunoSEQ multiplex PCR; TCRdb keeps in-frame clones, though not all of them. The data contain fewer than 140,000 clones, 91% of them singletons. Sequencing used peripheral blood, obtained before pregnancy. The receptors were sampled from a female donor with multiple sclerosis, enrolled in a pregnancy study. Each CDR3 is given with its conserved first and last residue. D genes are given only for firm matches. The listing skips clone size in some rows; elsewhere it reads once, few, many or a size class.

v_call	clone_size	d_call	j_call	cdr3_aa	cdr3_nt
TRBV7-2	NA	TRBD1	TRBJ1-1	CASSFKIGTGVNTEAFF	TGTGCCAGCAGCTTTAAAATAGGGACAGGGGTGAACACTGAAGCTTTCTTT
TRBV9	NA	TRBD2	TRBJ2-3	CASSVGLAVSTDTQYF	TGTGCCAGCAGCGTAGGACTAGCGGTGAGCACAGATACGCAGTATTTT
TRBV27	NA	TRBD2	TRBJ2-5	CASSFSSSGGTVRSQETQYF	TGTGCCAGCAGTTTTTCCTCTAGCGGGGGGACCGTACGCTCCCAAGAGACCCAGTACTTC
TRBV15	NA	NA	TRBJ1-5	CATSGASRQLIVQPQHF	TGTGCCACCAGCGGGGCGAGTAGACAGCTAATCGTCCAGCCCCAGCATTTT
TRBV7-6	few	NA	TRBJ1-2	CASSLGAGSNYGYTF	TGTGCCAGCAGCTTAGGGGCAGGGTCGAACTATGGCTACACCTTC
TRBV19	NA	TRBD1	TRBJ2-4	CASTRQGAGAKNIQYF	TGTGCCAGTACTCGACAGGGGGCTGGGGCCAAAAACATTCAGTACTTC
TRBV19	once	TRBD1	TRBJ1-5	CASSPIGTGVRNQPQHF	TGTGCCAGTAGTCCTATCGGGACAGGGGTACGAAATCAGCCCCAGCATTTT
TRBV5-4	NA	NA	TRBJ2-7	CASSLRIGGEDYEQYF	TGTGCCAGCAGCTTGAGAATCGGGGGTGAAGACTACGAGCAGTACTTC
TRBV6-6	NA	TRBD2	TRBJ2-1	CASSKRLAEYNEQFF	TGTGCCAGCAGTAAACGACTAGCGGAATACAATGAGCAGTTCTTC
TRBV2	NA	TRBD1	TRBJ1-3	CASSAGQLSGNTIYF	TGTGCCAGCAGTGCGGGACAGCTCTCTGGAAACACCATATATTTT
TRBV4-3	NA	NA	TRBJ1-2	CASSQDFAGRYTF	TGCGCCAGCAGCCAAGATTTTGCAGGTCGCTACACCTTC
TRBV6-6	NA	NA	TRBJ2-7	CASRRNGRAGSYEQYF	TGTGCCAGCAGGAGAAACGGTCGGGCGGGCTCCTACGAGCAGTACTTC
TRBV4-3	NA	NA	TRBJ1-1	CASSQVALTGTEAFF	TGCGCCAGCAGCCAAGTCGCTCTCACGGGGACTGAAGCTTTCTTT
TRBV5-4	NA	NA	TRBJ2-5	CASSRWRETQYF	TGTGCCAGCAGCCGATGGCGGGAGACCCAGTACTTC
TRBV7-2	NA	TRBD2	TRBJ2-7	CASSLVTSGTYEQYF	TGTGCCAGCAGCTTAGTAACTAGCGGGACATACGAGCAGTACTTC
TRBV7-8	NA	NA	TRBJ2-1	CASSLGVTAGNEQFF	TGTGCCAGCAGCTTAGGGGTGACTGCCGGCAATGAGCAGTTCTTC
TRBV30	NA	TRBD1	TRBJ2-2	CAWRGQGTGELFF	TGTGCCTGGAGAGGACAGGGGACCGGGGAGCTGTTTTTT
TRBV7-2	NA	TRBD2	TRBJ2-3	CASSLRAGGIDTQYF	TGTGCCAGCAGCTTGAGGGCGGGAGGCATAGATACGCAGTATTTT
TRBV29-1	once	TRBD2	TRBJ2-3	CSVAKAGLAGATDTQYF	TGCAGCGTTGCTAAAGCCGGACTAGCGGGAGCCACAGATACGCAGTATTTT
TRBV7-7	NA	TRBD2	TRBJ2-1	CASSLNEAGGKLYNEQFF	TGTGCTAGCAGCTTAAATGAAGCGGGAGGAAAATTGTACAATGAGCAGTTCTTC
TRBV11-3	NA	TRBD1	TRBJ2-6	CASSFPDRVGSANVLTF	TGTGCCAGCAGCTTCCCCGACAGGGTCGGATCGGCCAACGTCCTGACTTTC
TRBV28	once	TRBD1	TRBJ2-2	CASTITTGGPGELFF	TGTGCCAGCACCATTACTACAGGGGGCCCCGGGGAGCTGTTTTTT
TRBV11-3	NA	TRBD1	TRBJ2-1	CASSLGQGNRNEQFF	TGTGCCAGCAGCTTGGGACAGGGAAATAGGAATGAGCAGTTCTTC
TRBV6-1	once	TRBD2	TRBJ2-7	CASSEKAGGSYEQYF	TGTGCCAGCAGTGAAAAAGCGGGAGGCTCCTACGAGCAGTACTTC
TRBV11-1	once	TRBD2	TRBJ2-3	CASSFRPSGRVADTQYF	TGTGCCAGCAGCTTTCGGCCTTCTGGGAGGGTTGCCGATACGCAGTATTTT
TRBV7-3	NA	NA	TRBJ2-7	CASSLNPIGRGRPYEQYF	TGTGCCAGCAGCTTAAACCCCATCGGCAGGGGAAGGCCCTACGAGCAGTACTTC
TRBV2	NA	NA	TRBJ2-5	CASSLGTHQETQYF	TGTGCCAGCAGTCTCGGGACACACCAAGAGACCCAGTACTTC
TRBV14	NA	NA	TRBJ2-2	CASSRGSNTGELFF	TGTGCCAGCAGCCGCGGGTCGAACACCGGGGAGCTGTTTTTT
TRBV11-2	NA	NA	TRBJ2-5	CASNSGANRETQYF	TGTGCCAGCAACTCAGGGGCGAATAGAGAGACCCAGTACTTC
TRBV10-3	NA	TRBD1	TRBJ1-1	CAISQQGSDTEAFF	TGTGCCATCAGCCAACAGGGGAGCGACACTGAAGCTTTCTTT
TRBV29-1	NA	NA	TRBJ2-3	CSVGGWAGASTDTQYF	TGCAGCGTTGGTGGGTGGGCAGGTGCTAGCACAGATACGCAGTATTTT